Below are 16 T cell receptor beta chains sequenced from a single sample in a study of patients with pleural tuberculosis. TCRdb recomputed calls from the reads with MiXCR, one row per CDR3 protein. The data contain under 55,000 distinct CDR3 sequences, about 7.9% of them seen just once; the ten biggest clones take up around 15%. These receptors were collected from a human donor with pleural tuberculosis.

This clonotype came up many times. This chain joins TRBV6-2 or TRBV6-3 and TRBJ2-7; tentative D call: TRBD2 (5 bases). The V and J ends lost 0 bases and 9 bases respectively, with 15 bases between them. This CDR3 contains 14 residues. Germline V gene data show CDR1 as MNHEY and CDR2 as SVGEGT. In nucleotides, the CDR3 is TGTGCCAGCAGTTACTCAGGGAGCACCACCGGGCAGTACGTC. It translates to CASSYSGSTTGQYV.

This clonotype was seen repeatedly, ten times or more. The V and J genes are TRBV11-2 and TRBJ2-3; 7 nucleotides match TRBD1. The trim removed 6 bases at V and 4 bases at J, leaving 7 bases unmatched. Germline V gene data show CDR1 as SGHAT and CDR2 as FQNNGV. This CDR3 spans 14 amino acids. CDR3 region: CASRTLQGADTQYF. The CDR3 DNA reads TGTGCCAGCAGAACCCTGCAGGGGGCAGATACGCAGTATTTT.

This chain uses TRBV5-1 with TRBJ2-1; TRBD2 matches 8 bases. V dropped 3 bases and J dropped 4; count of bases not matched to a gene: 6. CDR3 length equals 15 residues. Germline lookup yields CDR1 SGHRS and CDR2 YFSETQ. The CDR3 DNA is TGCGCCAGCAGCTCATCAGCGGGAGTGTACAATGAGCAGTTCTTC. Translating gives CASSSSAGVYNEQFF.

As to this clonotype: A read error is possible here, since a much larger clone lies one base away. The gene calls are TRBV20-1 and TRBJ1-5, with TRBD1 matching over 8 bases. The junction had 9 bases not matched to a gene; V was cut back by 5 bases and J by 9 bases. This CDR3 is 13 amino acids long. CDR1 is DFQATT, CDR2 SNEGSKA, per germline (reference sequence). DNA of the CDR3: TGCAGTGCTCCGGACAGGGTCGGTCGGCCCCAGCATTTT. It is translated as CSAPDRVGRPQHF.

J is TRBJ2-1 and V is TRBV14, with D unresolved. CDR1 is SGHDN and CDR2 is FVKESK in the germline V gene. V was trimmed by 4 bases and J by 2 bases, leaving 12 bases between them. The CDR3 loop spans 15 amino acids. CDR3 sequence: CASSPMGAAYNEQFF. Here the CDR3 DNA reads TGTGCCAGCAGCCCGATGGGTGCAGCCTACAATGAGCAGTTCTTC.

This clonotype was detected many times. The chain joins TRBV3-1 to TRBJ1-6; weak D call: TRBD1 (5 bases). CDR3 length: 14 residues. Looked up from germline, CDR1 is LGHDT and CDR2 is YNNKEL (reference sequence). V was cut by 2 bases and J by 8 bases, with 10 bases left in between. The CDR3, as DNA: TGTGCCAGCAGCCAAAGGGGAACTCATTCACCCCTCCACTTT. Translation: CASSQRGTHSPLHF. The full variable domain, completed using reference TRBV3-1 and TRBJ1-6, is DTAVSQTPKYLVTQMGNDKSIKCEQNLGHDTMYWYKQDSKKFLKIMFSYNNKELIINETVPNRFSPKSPDKAHLNLHINSLELGDSAVYFCASSQRGTHSPLHFGNGTRLTVT.

At least ten counts were recorded for this clonotype. For the CDR3, the DNA is TGTGCCAGCAAGACAGAGAACACTGAAGCTTTCTTT. Protein sequence: CASKTENTEAFF. This chain links TRBV18 with TRBJ1-1; maybe TRBD1 (5 bases). CDR1 KGHSH and CDR2 LQKENI come from the germline V gene. V was trimmed by 8 bases and J by 1 base, leaving 8 bases between them. The CDR3 totals 12 residues. The full variable domain, rest sourced from reference TRBV18 and TRBJ1-1, is NAGVMQNPRHLVRRRGQEARLRCSPMKGHSHVYWYRQLPEEGLKFMVYLQKENIIDESGMPKERFSAEFPKEGPSILRIQQVVRGDSAAYFCASKTENTEAFFGQGTRLTVV.

This clonotype showed up many times. The CDR3 DNA sequence: TGTGCCAGCAGCTTAAAGGGAGATACGCAGTATTTT. Translated: CASSLKGDTQYF. The chain is built from TRBV11-2 and TRBJ2-3; D gene ambiguous. V dropped 2 bases and J dropped 5 bases, with 5 bases sitting between them. Germline values: CDR1 SGHAT, CDR2 FQNNGV. This CDR3 region has 12 residues.

Many counts were recorded for this clonotype. The rearrangement links TRBV6-1 to TRBJ1-5; the D gene is possibly TRBD1 (6 bases). Germline V lookup: CDR1 MNHNS, CDR2 SASEGT. V was cut by 7 bases and J by 0 bases, with 10 bases left in between. The CDR3 covers 14 residues. The CDR3, as DNA: TGTGCCAGCAATCCGACAGGTAGCAATCAGCCCCAGCATTTT. It translates to CASNPTGSNQPQHF.

Ten or more counts support this clonotype. The chain links TRBV15 to TRBJ2-2, with D maybe TRBD2 (5 bases). The CDR3 extends over 16 amino acids. V was cut by 0 bases and J by 2 bases, with 10 bases left in between. Germline CDR1 LNHNV, CDR2 YYDKDF (reference sequence). In DNA form, the CDR3 reads TGTGCCACCAGCAGAGATCGGGGAGTTAACACCGGGGAGCTGTTTTTT. This codes for CATSRDRGVNTGELFF.

This clonotype appeared a few times. This chain uses TRBV7-6 with TRBJ2-1; the D gene is possibly TRBD1 (6 bases). The V end lost 2 bases, the J end lost 13 bases, and 15 bases lay between the germline ends. Germline values: CDR1 SGHVS, CDR2 FNYEAQ. This CDR3 comprises 13 residues. The DNA for the CDR3 is TGTGCCAGCAGCTTAAATTCCGGACAGAGACAGTTCTTC. Amino acid sequence: CASSLNSGQRQFF.

This clonotype was picked up many times. The rearrangement links TRBV25-1 to TRBJ2-7, with TRBD2 matching over 11 bases. Losses at the gene ends were 3 bases for V and 6 bases for J; bases not matched to a gene: 13. The CDR3 extends over 17 amino acids. The germline V gene has CDR1 MGHDK and CDR2 SYGVNS. CDR3 DNA sequence: TGTGCCAGCAGTGACGAGGTGTCTACTAGCGGGAGAACCGAGCAGTACTTC. This sequence encodes CASSDEVSTSGRTEQYF.

This clonotype was observed at least ten times. The genes are TRBV28 and TRBJ1-2, with D perhaps matching TRBD1 (5 bases). This CDR3 contains 14 residues. V was clipped by 7 bases and J by 3 bases, with 15 bases between them. From germline, CDR1 is MDHEN and CDR2 SYDVKM. CDR3 nucleotides: TGTGCCAGCAATAGCCCCGGGACTGACTATGGCTACACCTTC. Translation: CASNSPGTDYGYTF.

In its sample, this clonotype was seen many times. V gene TRBV19 combines with J gene TRBJ1-5; the D is unclear. The germline V gene has CDR1 LNHDA and CDR2 SQIVND (reference sequence). There are 13 residues in the CDR3. The V gene lost 3 bases and the J gene lost 4 bases, with 7 bases spanning the gap. CDR3 sequence reads: CASSIPLNQPQHF. CDR3 bases: TGTGCCAGTAGTATCCCGTTGAATCAGCCCCAGCATTTT.

In its sample, this clonotype is medium-sized. The V and J genes are TRBV11-1 and TRBJ2-2; 10 nucleotides line up with TRBD1. The germline V gene encodes CDR1 SGHAT and CDR2 FQDESV (reference sequence). V lost 6 bases and J lost 6; bases outside the gene matches: 4. The CDR3 is made up of 14 amino acids. The CDR3 region has the DNA TGTGCCAGCAGACGGGACAGGGGATCCGGGGAGCTGTTTTTT. Amino acid sequence: CASRRDRGSGELFF.

This clonotype was seen at least ten times. The CDR3: CAISASLNNEQFF. CDR3 coding DNA: TGTGCCATCAGTGCCAGTCTCAACAATGAGCAGTTCTTC. The rearrangement joins TRBV10-3 to TRBJ2-1; D is unclear. With 4 bases removed from V and 5 bases from J, the gap between germline ends came to 9 bases. This CDR3 spans 13 amino acids. Germline CDR1 ENHRY, CDR2 SYGVKD.